This T cell receptor (beta chain) was retrieved from a study of cytotoxic CD8 clonotypes in ibrutinib-treated CLL. The method was immunoSEQ multiplex PCR; TCRdb's version includes in-frame clones alone and lacks a portion of them. Here the sample spans 200,000 to 250,000 clones, 79% being singletons. Study findings and constraints: Baseline clonality, above age-matched healthy donor levels, tracked circulating CD8+ T-cell counts.

Turning to this clone: What it binds is unknown.

Trimming cost V 2 bases and J 3 bases, with 8 bases left between them. Germline V gene data show CDR1 as LNHDA and CDR2 as SQIVND (reference sequence). This CDR3 is built from 14 residues. This clonotype originated in a human donor with chronic lymphocytic leukemia. The rearrangement uses TRBV19 and TRBJ2-1, with D possibly matching TRBD1 (6 bases). The input for sequencing was PBMCs, taken after 12 months of ibrutinib treatment. CDR3 DNA sequence: TGTGCCAGTAGTATACAAGGGGGCTACAATGAGCAGTTCTTC. This gives the protein CASSIQGGYNEQFF.